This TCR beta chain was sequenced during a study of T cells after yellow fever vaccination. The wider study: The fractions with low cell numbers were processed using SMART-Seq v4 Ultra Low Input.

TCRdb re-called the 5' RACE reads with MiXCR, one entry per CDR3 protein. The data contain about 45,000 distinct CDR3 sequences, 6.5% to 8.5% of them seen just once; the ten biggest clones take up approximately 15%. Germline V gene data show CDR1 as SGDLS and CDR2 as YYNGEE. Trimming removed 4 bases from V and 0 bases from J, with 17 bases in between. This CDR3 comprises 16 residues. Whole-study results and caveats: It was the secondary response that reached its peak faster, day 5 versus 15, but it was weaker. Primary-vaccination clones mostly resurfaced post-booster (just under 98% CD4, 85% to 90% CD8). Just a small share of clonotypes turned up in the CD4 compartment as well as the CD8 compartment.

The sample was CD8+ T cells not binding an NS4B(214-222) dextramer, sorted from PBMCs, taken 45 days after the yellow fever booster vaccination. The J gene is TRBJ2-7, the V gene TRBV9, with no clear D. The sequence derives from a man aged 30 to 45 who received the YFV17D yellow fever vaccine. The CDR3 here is CASSPALATASYEQYF. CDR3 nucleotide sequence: TGTGCCAGCAGCCCCGCTTTGGCGACCGCCTCCTACGAGCAGTACTTC.